This T cell receptor beta chain was captured by sequencing in a study of blood T cell repertoires in COVID-19. Study context: COVID-19 samples, acute and convalescent, were from the United States, Italy and Spain. T cells, B-cell-depleted T cells, or PBMCs provided the cDNA or gDNA that served as material.

Authors' analysis steps: Reference gene primers were amplified, and this amplification served to estimate nucleated cell counts. Clones were sequenced by immunoSEQ multiplex PCR, and TCRdb holds only the in-frame ones, with some missing. V, J and clone size are taken as reported in that table, and D and trimming were inferred from the DNA itself. The sample yields approximately 100,000 clones, 80% to 90% seen once. This receptor was taken from a human donor in a cohort sampled during active COVID-19. Sequencing used peripheral blood.

The CDR3 DNA follows: TGTGCCAGCAGCTTAGGGGTGGGAGGGGCGAGCTCCTACGAGCAGTACTTC. Translation gives CASSLGVGGASSYEQYF. V usage is TRBV7-8 and J usage is TRBJ2-7; TRBD2 agrees at 7 bases. The CDR3 covers 17 residues. CDR1 and CDR2 (germline): SGHVS, FQNEAQ. With 1 base clipped from V and 0 bases from J, the junction kept 9 bases outside the gene matches.